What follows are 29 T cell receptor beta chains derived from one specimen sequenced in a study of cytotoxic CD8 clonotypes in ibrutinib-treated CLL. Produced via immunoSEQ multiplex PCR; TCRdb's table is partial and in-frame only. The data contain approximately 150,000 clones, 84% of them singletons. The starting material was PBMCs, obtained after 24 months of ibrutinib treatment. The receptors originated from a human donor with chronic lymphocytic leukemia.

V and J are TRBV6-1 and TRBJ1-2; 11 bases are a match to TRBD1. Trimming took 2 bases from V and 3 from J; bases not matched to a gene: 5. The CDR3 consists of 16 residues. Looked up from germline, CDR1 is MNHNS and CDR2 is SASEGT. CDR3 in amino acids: CASSELRTGGYYGYTF. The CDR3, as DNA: TGTGCCAGCAGTGAACTCAGGACAGGGGGCTACTATGGCTACACCTTC.

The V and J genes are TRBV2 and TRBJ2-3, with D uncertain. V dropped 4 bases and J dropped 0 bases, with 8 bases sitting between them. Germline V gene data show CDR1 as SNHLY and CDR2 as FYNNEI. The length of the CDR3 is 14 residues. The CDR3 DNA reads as TGTGCCAGCAGTGTTATGAAAAGCACAGATACGCAGTATTTT. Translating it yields CASSVMKSTDTQYF.

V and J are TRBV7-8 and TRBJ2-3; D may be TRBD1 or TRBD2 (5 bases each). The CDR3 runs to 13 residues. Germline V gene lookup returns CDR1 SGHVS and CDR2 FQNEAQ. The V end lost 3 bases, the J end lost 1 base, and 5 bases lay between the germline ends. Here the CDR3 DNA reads TGTGCCAGCAGCTTGGGGGGCACAGATACGCAGTATTTT. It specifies CASSLGGTDTQYF.

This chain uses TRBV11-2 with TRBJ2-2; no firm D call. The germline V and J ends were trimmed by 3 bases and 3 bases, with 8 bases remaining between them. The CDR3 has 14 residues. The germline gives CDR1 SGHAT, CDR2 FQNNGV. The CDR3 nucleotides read TGTGCCAGCAGCTTGGTCCGACACACCGGGGAGCTGTTTTTT. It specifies CASSLVRHTGELFF.

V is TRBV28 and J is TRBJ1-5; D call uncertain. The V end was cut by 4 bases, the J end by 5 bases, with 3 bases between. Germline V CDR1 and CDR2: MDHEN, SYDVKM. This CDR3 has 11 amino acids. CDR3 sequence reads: CASSSYQPQHF. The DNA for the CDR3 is TGTGCCAGCAGTTCGTATCAGCCCCAGCATTTT. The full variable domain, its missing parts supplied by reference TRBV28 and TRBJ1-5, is DVKVTQSSRYLVKRTGEKVFLECVQDMDHENMFWYRQDPGLGLRLIYFSYDVKMKEKGDIPEGYSVSREKKERFSLILESASTNQTSMYLCASSSYQPQHFGDGTRLSIL.

The CDR3 bases are TGTGCCAGCAGCTTAGACCCGGCAGGGGGAGAGGGCTACACCTTC. Translated: CASSLDPAGGEGYTF. V is TRBV7-3 and J is TRBJ1-2; 7 bases align to TRBD1. The CDR3 totals 15 residues. J was trimmed by 8 bases and V by 2 bases; bases with no gene match: 11. The germline CDR1 and CDR2 sequences are SGHTA and FQGTGA. Full variable domain (outside the CDR3, taken from reference TRBV7-3 and TRBJ1-2): GAGVSQTPSNKVTEKGKYVELRCDPISGHTALYWYRQSLGQGPEFLIYFQGTGAADDSGLPNDRFFAVRPEGSVSTLKIQRTERGDSAVYLCASSLDPAGGEGYTFGSGTRLTVV.

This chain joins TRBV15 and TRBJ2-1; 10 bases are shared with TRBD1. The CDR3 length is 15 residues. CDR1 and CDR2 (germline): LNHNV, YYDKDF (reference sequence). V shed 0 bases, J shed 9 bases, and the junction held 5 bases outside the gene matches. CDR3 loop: CATSRELGQGSEQFF. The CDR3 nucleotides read TGTGCCACCAGCAGAGAATTGGGACAGGGGTCTGAGCAGTTCTTC. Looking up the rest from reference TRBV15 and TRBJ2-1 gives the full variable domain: DAMVIQNPRYQVTQFGKPVTLSCSQTLNHNVMYWYQQKSSQAPKLLFHYYDKDFNNEADTPDNFQSRRPNTSFCFLDIRSPGLGDTAMYLCATSRELGQGSEQFFGPGTRLTVL.

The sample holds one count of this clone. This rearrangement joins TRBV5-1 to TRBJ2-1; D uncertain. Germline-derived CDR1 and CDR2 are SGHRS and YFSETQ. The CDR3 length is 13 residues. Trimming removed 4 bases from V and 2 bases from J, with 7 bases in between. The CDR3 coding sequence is TGCGCCAGCAGCCGTCTCGCCTACAATGAGCAGTTCTTC. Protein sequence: CASSRLAYNEQFF.

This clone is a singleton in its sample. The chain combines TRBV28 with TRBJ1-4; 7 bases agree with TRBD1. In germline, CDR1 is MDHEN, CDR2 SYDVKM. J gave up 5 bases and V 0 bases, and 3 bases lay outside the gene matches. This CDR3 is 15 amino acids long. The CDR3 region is CASSLWDRINEKLFF. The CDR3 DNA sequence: TGTGCCAGCAGTTTATGGGACAGGATCAATGAAAAACTGTTTTTT.

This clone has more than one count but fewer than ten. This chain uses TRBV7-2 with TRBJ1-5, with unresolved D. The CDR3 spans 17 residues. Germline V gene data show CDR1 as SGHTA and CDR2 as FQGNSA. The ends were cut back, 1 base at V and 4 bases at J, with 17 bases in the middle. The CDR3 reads CASSLVSRAGFNQPQHF. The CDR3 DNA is TGTGCCAGCAGCTTAGTTTCCCGGGCGGGGTTTAATCAGCCCCAGCATTTT. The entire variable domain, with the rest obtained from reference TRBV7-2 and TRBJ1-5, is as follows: GAGVSQSPSNKVTEKGKDVELRCDPISGHTALYWYRQSLGQGLEFLIYFQGNSAPDKSGLPSDRFSAERTGGSVSTLTIQRTQQEDSAVYLCASSLVSRAGFNQPQHFGDGTRLSIL.

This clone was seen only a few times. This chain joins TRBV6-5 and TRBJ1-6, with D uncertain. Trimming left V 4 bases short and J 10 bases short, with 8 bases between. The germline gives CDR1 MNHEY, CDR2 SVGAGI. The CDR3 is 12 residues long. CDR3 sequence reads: CASSFGGSPLHF. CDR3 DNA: TGTGCCAGCAGTTTTGGCGGCTCACCCCTCCACTTT.

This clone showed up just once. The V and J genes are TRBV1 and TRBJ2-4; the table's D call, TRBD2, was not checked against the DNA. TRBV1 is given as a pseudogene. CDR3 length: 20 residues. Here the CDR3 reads CTSSQDSELAEPLAKNIQYF. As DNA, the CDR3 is TGCACCAGCAGCCAAGATTCGGAACTAGCGGAACCATTAGCCAAAAACATTCAGTACTTC.

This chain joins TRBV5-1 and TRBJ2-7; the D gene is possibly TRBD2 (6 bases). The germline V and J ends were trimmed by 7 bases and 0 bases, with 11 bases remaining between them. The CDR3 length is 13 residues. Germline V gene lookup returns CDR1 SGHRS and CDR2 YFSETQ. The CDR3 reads CASRLGFSYEQYF. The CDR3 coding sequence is TGCGCCAGCCGACTAGGCTTCTCCTACGAGCAGTACTTC.

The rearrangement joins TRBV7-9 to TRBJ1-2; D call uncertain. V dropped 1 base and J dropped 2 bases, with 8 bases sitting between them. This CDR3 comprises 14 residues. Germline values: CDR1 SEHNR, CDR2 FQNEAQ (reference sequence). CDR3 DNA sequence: TGTGCCAGCAGCTTAGTCTGGGCGAACTATGGCTACACCTTC. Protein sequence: CASSLVWANYGYTF.

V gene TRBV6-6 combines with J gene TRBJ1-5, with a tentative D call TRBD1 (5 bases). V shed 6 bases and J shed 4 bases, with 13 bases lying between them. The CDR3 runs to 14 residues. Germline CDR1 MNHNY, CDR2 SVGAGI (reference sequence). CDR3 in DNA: TGTGCCAGCAGGCCGCAGGGAAGTAATCAGCCCCAGCATTTT. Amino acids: CASRPQGSNQPQHF.

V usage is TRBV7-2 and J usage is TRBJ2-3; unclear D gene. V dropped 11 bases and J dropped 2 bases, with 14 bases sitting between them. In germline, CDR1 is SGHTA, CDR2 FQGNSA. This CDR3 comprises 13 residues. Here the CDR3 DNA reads TGTGCCGGTGGTTGGGGAATCACAGATACGCAGTATTTT. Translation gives CAGGWGITDTQYF.

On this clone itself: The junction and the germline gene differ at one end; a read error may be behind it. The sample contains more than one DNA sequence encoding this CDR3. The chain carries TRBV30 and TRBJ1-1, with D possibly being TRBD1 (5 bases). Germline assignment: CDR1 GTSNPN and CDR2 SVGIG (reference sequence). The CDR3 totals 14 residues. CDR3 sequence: CAGKKGWPNTEAFF. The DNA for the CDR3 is TGTGCCGGGAAGAAGGGGTGGCCGAACACTGAAGCTTTTTTT.

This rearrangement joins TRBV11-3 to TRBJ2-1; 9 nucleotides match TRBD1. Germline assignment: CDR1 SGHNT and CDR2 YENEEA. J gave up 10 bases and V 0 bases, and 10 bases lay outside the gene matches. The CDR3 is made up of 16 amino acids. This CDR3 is CASSLEPGQGRKEQFF. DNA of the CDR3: TGTGCCAGCAGCTTAGAACCGGGACAGGGCAGGAAGGAGCAGTTCTTC.

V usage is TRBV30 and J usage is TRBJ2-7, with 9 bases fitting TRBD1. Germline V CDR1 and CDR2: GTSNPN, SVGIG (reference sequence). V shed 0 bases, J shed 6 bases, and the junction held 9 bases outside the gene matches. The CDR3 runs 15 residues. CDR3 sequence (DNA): TGTGCCTGGAGTGTAAGGCTGGGGACAGGGAGCGAGCAGTACTTC. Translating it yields CAWSVRLGTGSEQYF.

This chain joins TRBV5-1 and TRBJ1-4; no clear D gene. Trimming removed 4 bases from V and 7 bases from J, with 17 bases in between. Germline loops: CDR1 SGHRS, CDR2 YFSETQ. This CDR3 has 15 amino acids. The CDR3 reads CASSPDRLRGEKLFF. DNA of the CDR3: TGCGCCAGCAGCCCCGACCGACTTCGAGGTGAAAAACTGTTTTTT.

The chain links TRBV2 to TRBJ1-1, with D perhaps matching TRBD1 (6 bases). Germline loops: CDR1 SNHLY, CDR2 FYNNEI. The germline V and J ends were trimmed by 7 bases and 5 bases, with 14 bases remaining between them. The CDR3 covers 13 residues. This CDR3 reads CASNHRETTEAFF. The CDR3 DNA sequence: TGTGCCAGCAACCACAGGGAAACTACTGAAGCTTTCTTT.

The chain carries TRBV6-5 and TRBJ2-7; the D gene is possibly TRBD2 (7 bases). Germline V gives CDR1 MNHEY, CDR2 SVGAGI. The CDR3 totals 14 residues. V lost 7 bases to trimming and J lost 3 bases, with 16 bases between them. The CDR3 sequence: CASNEGGTNYEQYF. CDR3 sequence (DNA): TGTGCCAGCAATGAGGGGGGGACCAACTACGAGCAGTACTTC.

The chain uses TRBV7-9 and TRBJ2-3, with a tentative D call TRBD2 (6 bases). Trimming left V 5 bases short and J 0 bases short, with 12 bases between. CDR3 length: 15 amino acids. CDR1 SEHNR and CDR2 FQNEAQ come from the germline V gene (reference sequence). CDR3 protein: CASSKTRDSTDTQYF. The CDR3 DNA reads TGTGCCAGCAGCAAGACTAGGGACAGCACAGATACGCAGTATTTT.

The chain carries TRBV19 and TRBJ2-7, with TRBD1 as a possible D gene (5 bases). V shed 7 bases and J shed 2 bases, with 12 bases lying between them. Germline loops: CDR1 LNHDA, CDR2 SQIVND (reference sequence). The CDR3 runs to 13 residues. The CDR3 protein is CASTGHLPYEQYF. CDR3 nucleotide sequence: TGTGCCAGTACAGGACACCTCCCCTACGAGCAGTACTTC.

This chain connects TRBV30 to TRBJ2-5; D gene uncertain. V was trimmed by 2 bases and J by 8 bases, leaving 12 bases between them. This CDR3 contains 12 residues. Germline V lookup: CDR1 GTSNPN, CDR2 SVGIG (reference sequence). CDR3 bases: TGTGCCTGGAGTACACAATCCGGCACCCAGTACTTC. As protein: CAWSTQSGTQYF.

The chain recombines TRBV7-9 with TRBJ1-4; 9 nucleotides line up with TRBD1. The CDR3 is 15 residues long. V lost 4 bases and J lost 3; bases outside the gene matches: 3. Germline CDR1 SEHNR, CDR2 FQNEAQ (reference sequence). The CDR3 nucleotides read TGTGCCAGCAGCTCCAGGACAGGGGCTAATGAAAAACTGTTTTTT. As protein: CASSSRTGANEKLFF.

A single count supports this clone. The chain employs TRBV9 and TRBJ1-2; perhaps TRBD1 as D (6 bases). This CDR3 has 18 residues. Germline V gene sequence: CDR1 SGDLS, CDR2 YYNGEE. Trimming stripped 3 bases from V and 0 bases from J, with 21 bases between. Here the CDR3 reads CASSEPLGTREPNYGYTF. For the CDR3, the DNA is TGTGCCAGCAGCGAGCCCCTCGGGACAAGAGAACCTAACTATGGCTACACCTTC.

The CDR3 reads CASSEGVSGRSNEQFF. The CDR3 region has the DNA TGTGCCAGCAGTGAAGGGGTTAGCGGGAGATCCAATGAGCAGTTCTTC. The V gene is TRBV2, the J gene TRBJ2-1; 9 nucleotides line up with TRBD2. J lost 6 bases, V lost 1 base, and 7 bases had no gene match. This CDR3 is built from 16 residues. Germline values: CDR1 SNHLY, CDR2 FYNNEI.

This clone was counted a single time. The DNA of the CDR3 is TGTGCCAGCAGTTTATCCGGGACAGGGGGCGAGAAGACCCAGTACTTC. Protein: CASSLSGTGGEKTQYF. The rearrangement uses TRBV28 and TRBJ2-5; TRBD1 matches at 12 bases. Germline CDR1 MDHEN, CDR2 SYDVKM. The junction had 6 bases not matched to a gene; V was cut back by 1 base and J by 6 bases. This CDR3 spans 16 amino acids.